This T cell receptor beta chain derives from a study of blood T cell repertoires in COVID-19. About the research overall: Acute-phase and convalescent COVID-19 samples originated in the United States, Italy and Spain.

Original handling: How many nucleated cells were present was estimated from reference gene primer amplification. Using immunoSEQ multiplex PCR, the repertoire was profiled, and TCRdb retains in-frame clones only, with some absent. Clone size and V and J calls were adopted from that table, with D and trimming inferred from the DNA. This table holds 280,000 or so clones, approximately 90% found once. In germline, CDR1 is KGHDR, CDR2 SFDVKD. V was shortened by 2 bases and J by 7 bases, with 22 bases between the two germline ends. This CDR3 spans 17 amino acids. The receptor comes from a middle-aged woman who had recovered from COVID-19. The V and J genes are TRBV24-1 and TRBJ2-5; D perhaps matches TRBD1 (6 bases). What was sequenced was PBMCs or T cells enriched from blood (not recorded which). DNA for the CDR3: TGTGCCACCAGTGATTCCGGGAAGTCAGGGGAGTACGGGACCCAGTACTTC. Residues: CATSDSGKSGEYGTQYF.